The clone carrying this TCR beta chain was observed a single time. The antigen is undetermined. The entry originates in a study of cytomegalovirus exposure and HLA in healthy donors. For the study at large: The same platform was used for the roughly 110 validation repertoires as for the approximately 670 first-cohort repertoires, as reported in a later analysis. Regarding the study as a whole: Cytomegalovirus status was reportedly diagnosed by the classifier with high specificity and sensitivity. In vitro assays verified that three CMV-associated chains recognized CMV antigens specifically.

V was clipped by 0 bases and J by 2 bases; unmatched bases: 1. Per the germline V gene, CDR1 is LNHDA and CDR2 is SQIVND (reference sequence). There are 14 residues in the CDR3. Some clones are missing from TCRdb's copy, which holds only in-frame ones; the method was immunoSEQ multiplex PCR. In the table there are 250,000 to 400,000 clones, roughly 88% of which are singletons. The clonotype was recovered from a young man in good health and CMV-seronegative. Sequencing was done on a sample of PBMCs. The rearrangement links TRBV19 to TRBJ2-7; 7 nucleotides line up with TRBD2. CDR3 nucleotides: TGTGCCAGTAGTATAGAGGCGGGGGCCTACGAGCAGTACTTC. Protein sequence: CASSIEAGAYEQYF.